This T cell receptor beta chain was sequenced during a study of T cells after yellow fever vaccination. Overall study context: Low-cell-number fractions underwent preparation using SMART-Seq v4 Ultra Low Input. The study, taken as a whole, reports: There was a small share of clonotypes that showed up in both the CD4 and CD8 compartments. Weaker, the secondary response had a peak occurring faster, on day 5 versus 15.

TCRdb re-called the 5' RACE reads with MiXCR, one entry per CDR3 protein. Of about 220,000 distinct CDR3 sequences in the sample, roughly 3% are singletons; the top ten hold 2.5% to 3.5%. Trimming took off 0 bases at V and 7 bases at J, with 10 bases between the two ends. The length of the CDR3 is 13 residues. Looked up from germline, CDR1 is SGHRS and CDR2 is YFSETQ. This clonotype turned up a few times. Its antigen is undetermined. The sequenced sample was CD4+ T cells sorted from PBMCs, obtained 10 days after the yellow fever booster vaccination. This receptor was obtained from a man aged 18 to 29 who received the YFV17D yellow fever vaccine. The chain joins TRBV5-1 to TRBJ1-2; D unclear. This CDR3 reads CASSLEGLGGYTF. CDR3 DNA: TGCGCCAGCAGCTTGGAAGGGCTTGGTGGCTACACCTTC.